The 3 T cell receptor beta chains below were found in one sample sequenced in a study of T-cell reconstitution after alpha-beta-depleted transplantation in children. Unique molecular identifiers were incorporated into the prepared TCRbeta library. One entry per CDR3 protein, called by TCRdb with MiXCR from the PCR reads. The data contain more than 120,000 distinct CDR3 sequences, more than 8% of them singletons. Specimen: PBMCs, mostly from graft donor cells, collected 180 days after TCRalphabeta/CD19-depleted stem cell transplant. These receptors were obtained from a female patient aged 2-9 years who had a stem cell transplant for congenital amegakaryocytic thrombocytopenia, so the T cells may come from the graft donor.

This clonotype was counted a few times. The chain couples TRBV30 to TRBJ2-3, with 9 bases aligning to TRBD2. Trimming cost V 4 bases and J 2 bases; bases outside gene matches: 7. The germline V gene encodes CDR1 GTSNPN and CDR2 SVGIG (reference sequence). The CDR3 contains 15 residues. The CDR3 loop reads CAWNLAGTFTDTQYF. DNA for the CDR3: TGTGCCTGGAACCTAGCGGGGACTTTCACAGATACGCAGTATTTT.

This clonotype has ten or more counts. The chain joins TRBV5-1 to TRBJ1-1; D gene uncertain. Germline V gives CDR1 SGHRS, CDR2 YFSETQ. The CDR3 runs 14 residues. V was cut by 4 bases and J by 0 bases, with 10 bases left in between. CDR3 loop: CASSRRTLNTEAFF. Written as DNA, the CDR3 is TGCGCCAGCAGCCGGAGGACGTTGAACACTGAAGCTTTCTTT.

This clonotype was seen repeatedly, ten times or more. The chain joins TRBV7-2 to TRBJ2-2; D not certain. Germline CDR1 SGHTA, CDR2 FQGNSA. The CDR3 runs 13 residues. Trimming pared 7 bases from V and 10 bases from J, leaving 16 bases between. The CDR3, as DNA: TGTGCCAGCACCCTTAGGAGCTCCGAGGAGCTGTTTTTT. It translates to CASTLRSSEELFF.